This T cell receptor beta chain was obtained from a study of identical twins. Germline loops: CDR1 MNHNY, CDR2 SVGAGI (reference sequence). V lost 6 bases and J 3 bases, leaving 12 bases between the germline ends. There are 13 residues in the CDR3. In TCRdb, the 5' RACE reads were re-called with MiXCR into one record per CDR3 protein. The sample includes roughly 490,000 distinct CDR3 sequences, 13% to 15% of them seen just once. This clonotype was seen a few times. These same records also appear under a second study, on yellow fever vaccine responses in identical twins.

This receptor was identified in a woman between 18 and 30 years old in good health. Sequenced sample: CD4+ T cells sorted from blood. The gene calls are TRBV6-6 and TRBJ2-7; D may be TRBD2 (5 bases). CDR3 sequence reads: CASRNGGGYEQYF. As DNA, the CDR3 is TGTGCCAGCAGGAACGGAGGAGGCTACGAGCAGTACTTC.